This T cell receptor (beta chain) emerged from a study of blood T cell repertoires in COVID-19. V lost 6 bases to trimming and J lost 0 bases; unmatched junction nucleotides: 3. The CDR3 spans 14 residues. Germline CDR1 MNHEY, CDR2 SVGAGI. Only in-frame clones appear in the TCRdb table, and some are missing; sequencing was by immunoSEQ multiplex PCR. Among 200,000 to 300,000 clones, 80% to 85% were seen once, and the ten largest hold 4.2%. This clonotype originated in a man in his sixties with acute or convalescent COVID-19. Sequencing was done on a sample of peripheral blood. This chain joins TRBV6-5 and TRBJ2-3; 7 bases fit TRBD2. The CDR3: CASRDGGSTDTQYF. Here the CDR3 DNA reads TGTGCCAGCAGAGACGGGGGGAGCACAGATACGCAGTATTTT.